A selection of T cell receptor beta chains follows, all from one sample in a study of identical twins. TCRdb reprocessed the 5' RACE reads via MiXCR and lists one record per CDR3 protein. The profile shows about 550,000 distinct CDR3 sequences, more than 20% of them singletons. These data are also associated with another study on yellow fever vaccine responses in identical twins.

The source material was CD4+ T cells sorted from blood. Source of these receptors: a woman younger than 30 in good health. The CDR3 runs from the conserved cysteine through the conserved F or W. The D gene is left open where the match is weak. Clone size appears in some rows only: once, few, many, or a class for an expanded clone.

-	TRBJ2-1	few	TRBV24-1	CATSEADEQFF	TGTGCCACCAGTGAAGCGGATGAGCAGTTCTTC
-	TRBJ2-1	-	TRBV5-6	CASSLVAWGNEQFF	TGTGCCAGCAGCTTGGTCGCCTGGGGGAATGAGCAGTTCTTC
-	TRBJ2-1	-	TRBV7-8	CASSLEGGLVEQFF	TGTGCCAGCAGCTTAGAAGGAGGGCTGGTTGAGCAGTTCTTC
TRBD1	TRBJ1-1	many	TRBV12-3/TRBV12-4	CASSWGAGGTEAFF	TGTGCCAGCAGTTGGGGGGCAGGGGGAACTGAAGCTTTCTTT
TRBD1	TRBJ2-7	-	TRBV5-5	CASSPGQLPSYEQYF	TGTGCCAGCAGTCCGGGACAGTTGCCCTCCTACGAGCAGTACTTC
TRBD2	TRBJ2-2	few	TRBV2	CASRVKREAFKTGELFF	TGTGCCAGCAGAGTTAAGCGGGAGGCGTTCAAAACCGGGGAGCTGTTTTTT
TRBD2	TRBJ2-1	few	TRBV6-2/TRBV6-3	CASSYSRGVRTEQFF	TGTGCCAGCAGTTACTCGCGGGGGGTCCGCACTGAGCAGTTCTTC
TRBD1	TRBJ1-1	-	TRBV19	CASSISTGFEAFF	TGTGCCAGTAGTATCTCGACAGGGTTTGAAGCTTTCTTT
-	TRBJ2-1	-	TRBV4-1	CASSQGAVLVMNEQFF	TGCGCCAGCAGCCAAGGGGCGGTACTAGTAATGAATGAGCAGTTCTTC
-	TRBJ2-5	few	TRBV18	CASSGSAEGTQYF	TGTGCCAGCTCTGGATCAGCGGAGGGGACCCAGTACTTC
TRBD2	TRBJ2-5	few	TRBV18	CASSPRASGRETQYF	TGTGCCAGCTCACCACGGGCTAGCGGGCGAGAGACCCAGTACTTC
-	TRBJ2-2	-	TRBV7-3	CASSLTGPVGTGELFF	TGTGCCAGCAGCTTGACCGGTCCGGTGGGCACCGGGGAGCTGTTTTTT
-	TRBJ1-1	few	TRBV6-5	CASSYRFAGVNTEAFF	TGTGCCAGCAGTTATAGGTTTGCAGGAGTTAACACTGAAGCTTTCTTT
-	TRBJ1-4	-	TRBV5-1	CASSLARGDEKLFF	TGCGCCAGCAGCTTGGCCAGGGGCGACGAAAAACTGTTTTTT
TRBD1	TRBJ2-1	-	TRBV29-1	CSVGQGSHNEQFF	TGCAGCGTTGGACAGGGTAGCCACAATGAGCAGTTCTTC
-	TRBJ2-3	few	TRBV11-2	CASSLGMAGASDTQYF	TGTGCCAGCAGCTTAGGGATGGCGGGGGCTTCAGATACGCAGTATTTT
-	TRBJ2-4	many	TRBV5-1	CASRRDTENIQYF	TGCGCCAGCAGGAGGGACACCGAAAACATTCAGTACTTC
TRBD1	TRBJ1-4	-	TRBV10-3	CAISGTGWEKLFF	TGTGCCATCAGCGGGACAGGGTGGGAAAAACTGTTTTTT